This T cell receptor (beta chain) was identified in a study of Tregs in tolerant kidney transplant recipients. Looking at the study overall: Recipient Tregs were stimulated with donor B cells plus IL-2 for around 16 days. Donor B cells were activated around 11 days on CD40L-expressing 3T3 cells. Study-wide results and limits: Validation in larger populations is needed because few patients were studied.

CDR3 length: 15 residues. CDR1 is KGHSH, CDR2 LQKENI, per germline. The ends were cut back, 2 bases at V and 6 bases at J, with 16 bases in the middle. In the case of this clone: What it binds is not known.

Repertoires were generated with immunoSEQ multiplex PCR, while TCRdb's copy carries only in-frame clones and drops some. The sample consists of roughly 10,000 clones, 90% to 95% of them appearing once. This sequence joins TRBV18 and TRBJ1-2; D unresolved. The sample here was Tregs from blood cultured with allogeneic cells, taken before the transplant. The clonotype comes from a human patient who received a combined kidney and bone marrow transplant. The CDR3 DNA follows: TGTGCCAGCTCACCAATCCTGGACTTATTTGATGGCTACACCTTC. It is translated as CASSPILDLFDGYTF.